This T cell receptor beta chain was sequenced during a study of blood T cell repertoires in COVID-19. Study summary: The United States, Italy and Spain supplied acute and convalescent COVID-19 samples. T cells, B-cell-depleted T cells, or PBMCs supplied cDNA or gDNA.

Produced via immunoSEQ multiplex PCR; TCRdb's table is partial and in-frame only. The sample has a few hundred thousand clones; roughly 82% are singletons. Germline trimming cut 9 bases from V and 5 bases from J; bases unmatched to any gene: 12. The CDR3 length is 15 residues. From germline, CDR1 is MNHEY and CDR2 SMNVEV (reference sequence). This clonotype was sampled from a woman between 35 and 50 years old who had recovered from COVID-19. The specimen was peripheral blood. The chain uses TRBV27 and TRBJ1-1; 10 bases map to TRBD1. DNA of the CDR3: TGTGCCAGTCTCCGGGACAGGGGTGGTAGGACTGAAGCTTTCTTT. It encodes CASLRDRGGRTEAFF.